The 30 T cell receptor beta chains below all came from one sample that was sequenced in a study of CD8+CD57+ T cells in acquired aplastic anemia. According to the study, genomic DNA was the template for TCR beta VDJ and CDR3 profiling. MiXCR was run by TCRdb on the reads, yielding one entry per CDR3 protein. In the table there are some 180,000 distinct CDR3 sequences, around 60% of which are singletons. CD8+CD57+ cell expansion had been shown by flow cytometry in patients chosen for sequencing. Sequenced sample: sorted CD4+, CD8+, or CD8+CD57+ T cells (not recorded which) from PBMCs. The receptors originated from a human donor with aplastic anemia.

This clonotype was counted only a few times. CDR3 residues: CASSEATGTASPGQYF. In DNA, the CDR3 is TGTGCCAGCAGTGAAGCAACCGGGACAGCTTCGCCGGGGCAGTACTTC. The rearrangement joins TRBV2 to TRBJ2-7, with 7 bases fitting TRBD1. Trimming cost V 0 bases and J 9 bases; bases outside gene matches: 14. This CDR3 has 16 residues. In germline, CDR1 is SNHLY, CDR2 FYNNEI.

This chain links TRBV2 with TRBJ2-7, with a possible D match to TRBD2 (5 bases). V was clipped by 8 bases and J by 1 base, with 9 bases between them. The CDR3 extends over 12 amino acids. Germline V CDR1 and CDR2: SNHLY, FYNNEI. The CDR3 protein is CASEGESYEQYF. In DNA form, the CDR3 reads TGTGCCAGCGAGGGAGAGTCCTACGAGCAGTACTTC.

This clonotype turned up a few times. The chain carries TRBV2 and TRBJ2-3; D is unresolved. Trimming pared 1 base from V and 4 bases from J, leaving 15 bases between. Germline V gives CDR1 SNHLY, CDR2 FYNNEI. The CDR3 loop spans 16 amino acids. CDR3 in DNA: TGTGCCAGCAGTGAAGGCCTACTTCCTCGGGCAGATACGCAGTATTTT. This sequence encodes CASSEGLLPRADTQYF.

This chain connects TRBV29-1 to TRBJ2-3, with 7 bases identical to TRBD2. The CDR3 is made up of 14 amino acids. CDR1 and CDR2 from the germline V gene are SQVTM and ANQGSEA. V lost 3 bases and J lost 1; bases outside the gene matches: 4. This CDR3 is CSVDKRDRTDTQYF. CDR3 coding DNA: TGCAGCGTTGACAAGCGGGACCGCACAGATACGCAGTATTTT.

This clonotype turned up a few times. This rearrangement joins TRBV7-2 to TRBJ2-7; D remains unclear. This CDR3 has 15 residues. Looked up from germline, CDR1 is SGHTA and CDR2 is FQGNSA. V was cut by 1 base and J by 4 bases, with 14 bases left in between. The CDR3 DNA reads TGTGCCAGCAGCTTAGTCCCGATTGGTCCATACGAGCAGTACTTC. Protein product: CASSLVPIGPYEQYF.

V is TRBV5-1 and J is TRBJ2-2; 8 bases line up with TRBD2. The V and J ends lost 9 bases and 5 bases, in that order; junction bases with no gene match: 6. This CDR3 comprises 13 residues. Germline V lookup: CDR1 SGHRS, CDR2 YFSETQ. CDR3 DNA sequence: TGCGCCATCGGGGGGGGGCGAACCGGGGAGCTGTTTTTT. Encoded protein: CAIGGGRTGELFF.

The CDR3 region is CASSPGGAGANEQFF. DNA for the CDR3: TGTGCCAGCAGCCCCGGGGGAGCGGGAGCCAATGAGCAGTTCTTC. This chain links TRBV7-2 with TRBJ2-1; TRBD2 matches 8 bases. The ends lost 5 bases at V and 6 bases at J; junction bases unmatched: 9. CDR1 is SGHTA, CDR2 FQGNSA, per germline. This CDR3 has 15 amino acids.

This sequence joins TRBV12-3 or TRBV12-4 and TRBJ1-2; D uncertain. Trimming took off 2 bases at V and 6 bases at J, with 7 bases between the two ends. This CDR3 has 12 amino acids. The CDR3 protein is CASSLPRDGYTF. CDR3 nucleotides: TGTGCCAGCAGTTTACCGAGGGATGGCTACACCTTC.

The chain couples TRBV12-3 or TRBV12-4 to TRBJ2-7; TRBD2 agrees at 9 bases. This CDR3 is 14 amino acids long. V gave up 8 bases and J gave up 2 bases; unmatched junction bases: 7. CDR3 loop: CASQLAGTTYEQYF. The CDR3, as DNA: TGTGCCAGCCAACTAGCGGGCACGACCTACGAGCAGTACTTC.

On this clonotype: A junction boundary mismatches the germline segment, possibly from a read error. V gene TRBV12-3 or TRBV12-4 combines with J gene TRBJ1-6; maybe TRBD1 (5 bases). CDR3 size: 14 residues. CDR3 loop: CASSLSFRDSPLHF. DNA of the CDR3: TGTGCCAGCAGCCTCAGTTTCAGGGACTCACCCCTCCACTTC.

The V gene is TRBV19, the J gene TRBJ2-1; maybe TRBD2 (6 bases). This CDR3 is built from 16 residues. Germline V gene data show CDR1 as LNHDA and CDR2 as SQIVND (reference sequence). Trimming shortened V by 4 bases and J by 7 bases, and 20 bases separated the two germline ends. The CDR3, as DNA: TGTGCCAGTAGTAATACCGGGACTCCCCCTCAAAATGAGCAGTTCTTC. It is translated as CASSNTGTPPQNEQFF.

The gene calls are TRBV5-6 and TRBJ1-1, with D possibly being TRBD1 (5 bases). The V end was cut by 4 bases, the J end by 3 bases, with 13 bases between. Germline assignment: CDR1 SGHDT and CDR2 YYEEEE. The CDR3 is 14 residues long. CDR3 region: CASSLDRRYTEAFF. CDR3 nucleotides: TGTGCCAGCAGCCTAGACAGACGATACACTGAAGCTTTCTTT.

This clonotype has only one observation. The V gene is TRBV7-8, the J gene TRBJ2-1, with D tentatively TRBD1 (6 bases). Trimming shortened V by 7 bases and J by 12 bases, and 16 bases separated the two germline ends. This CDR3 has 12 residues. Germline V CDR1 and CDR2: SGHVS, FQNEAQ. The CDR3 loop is CASTRDLGGQFF. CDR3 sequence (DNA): TGTGCCAGCACCAGAGACCTAGGGGGGCAGTTCTTC.

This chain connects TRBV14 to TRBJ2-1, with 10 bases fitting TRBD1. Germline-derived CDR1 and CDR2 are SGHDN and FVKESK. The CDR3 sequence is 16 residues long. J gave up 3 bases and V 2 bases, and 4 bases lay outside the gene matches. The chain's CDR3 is CASSQRTGGNYNEQFF. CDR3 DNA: TGTGCCAGCAGCCAAAGGACAGGGGGTAACTACAATGAGCAGTTCTTC.

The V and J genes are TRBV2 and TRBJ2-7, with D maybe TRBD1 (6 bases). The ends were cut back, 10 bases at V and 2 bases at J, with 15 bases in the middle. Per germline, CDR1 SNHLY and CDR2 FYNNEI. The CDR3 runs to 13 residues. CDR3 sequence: CANRDNLAYEQYF. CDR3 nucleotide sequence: TGTGCCAACAGGGACAACTTAGCCTACGAGCAGTACTTC.

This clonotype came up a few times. CDR3 in DNA: TGCAGTGCTAGAGATCTCGTTGCGTGGGGGTTGGGCACAGATACGCAGTATTTT. Its translation is CSARDLVAWGLGTDTQYF. This chain connects TRBV20-1 to TRBJ2-3; D assignment may be TRBD1 or TRBD2 (5 bases each). The CDR3 consists of 18 residues. The V gene's germline CDR1 is DFQATT and CDR2 SNEGSKA (reference sequence). The V gene lost 0 bases and the J gene lost 1 base, with 20 bases spanning the gap.

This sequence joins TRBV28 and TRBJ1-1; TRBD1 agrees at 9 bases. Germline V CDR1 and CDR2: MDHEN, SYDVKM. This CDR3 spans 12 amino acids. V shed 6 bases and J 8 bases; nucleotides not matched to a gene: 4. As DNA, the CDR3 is TGTGCCAGCAGACAGGGGGCGCGAGAAGCTTTCTTT. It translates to CASRQGAREAFF.

CDR3 amino acids: CASKAAGTIANEQYF. The CDR3 nucleotides are TGTGCCAGCAAGGCGGCCGGGACTATAGCCAACGAGCAGTACTTC. The rearrangement links TRBV2 to TRBJ2-7; 7 bases line up with TRBD2. The CDR3 is made up of 15 amino acids. Per the germline V gene, CDR1 is SNHLY and CDR2 is FYNNEI. With 7 bases clipped from V and 5 bases from J, the junction kept 14 bases outside the gene matches.

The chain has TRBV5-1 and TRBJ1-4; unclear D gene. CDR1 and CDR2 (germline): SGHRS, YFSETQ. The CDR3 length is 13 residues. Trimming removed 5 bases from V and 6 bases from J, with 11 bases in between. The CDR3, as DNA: TGCGCCAGCAGACGTGGCTATGATGAAAAACTGTTTTTT. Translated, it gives CASRRGYDEKLFF.

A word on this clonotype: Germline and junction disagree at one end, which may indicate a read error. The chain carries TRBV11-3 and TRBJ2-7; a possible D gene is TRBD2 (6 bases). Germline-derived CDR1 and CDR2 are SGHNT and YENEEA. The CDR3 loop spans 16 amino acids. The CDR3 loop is CASSLVAGGTSYGQYF. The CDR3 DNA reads TGTGCCAGCAGCTTAGTTGCCGGGGGTACCTCCTACGGGCAGTACTTC.

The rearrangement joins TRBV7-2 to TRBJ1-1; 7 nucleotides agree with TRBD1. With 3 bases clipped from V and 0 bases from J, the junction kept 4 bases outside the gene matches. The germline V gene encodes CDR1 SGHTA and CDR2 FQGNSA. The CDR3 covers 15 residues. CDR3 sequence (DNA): TGTGCCAGCAGCTTGGTGGGACAGATGAACACTGAAGCTTTCTTT. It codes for CASSLVGQMNTEAFF.

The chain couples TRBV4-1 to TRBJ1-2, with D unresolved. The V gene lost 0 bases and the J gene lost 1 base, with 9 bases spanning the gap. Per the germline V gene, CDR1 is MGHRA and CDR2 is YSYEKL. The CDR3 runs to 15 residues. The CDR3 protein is CASSQDRQDNYGYTF. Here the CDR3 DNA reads TGCGCCAGCAGCCAAGATCGTCAGGATAACTATGGCTACACCTTC.

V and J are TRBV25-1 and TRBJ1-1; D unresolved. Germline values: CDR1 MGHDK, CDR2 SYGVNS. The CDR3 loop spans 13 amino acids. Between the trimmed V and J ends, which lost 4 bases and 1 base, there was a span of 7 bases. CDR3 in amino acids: CASSVMENTEAFF. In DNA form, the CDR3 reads TGTGCCAGCAGTGTGATGGAGAACACTGAAGCTTTCTTT.

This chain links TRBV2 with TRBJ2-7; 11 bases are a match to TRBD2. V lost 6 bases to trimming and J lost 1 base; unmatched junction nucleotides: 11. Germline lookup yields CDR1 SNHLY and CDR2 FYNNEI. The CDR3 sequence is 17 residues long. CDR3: CASSPVVAGGGSYEQYF. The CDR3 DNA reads TGTGCCAGCAGCCCAGTCGTAGCGGGGGGGGGGTCCTACGAGCAGTACTTC.

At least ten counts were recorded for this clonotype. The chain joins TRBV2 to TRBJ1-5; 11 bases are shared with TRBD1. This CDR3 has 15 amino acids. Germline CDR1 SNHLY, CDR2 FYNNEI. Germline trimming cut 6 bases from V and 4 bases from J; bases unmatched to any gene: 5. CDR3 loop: CASRLGQGANQPQHF. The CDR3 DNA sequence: TGTGCCAGCAGACTAGGACAGGGGGCAAATCAGCCCCAGCATTTT.

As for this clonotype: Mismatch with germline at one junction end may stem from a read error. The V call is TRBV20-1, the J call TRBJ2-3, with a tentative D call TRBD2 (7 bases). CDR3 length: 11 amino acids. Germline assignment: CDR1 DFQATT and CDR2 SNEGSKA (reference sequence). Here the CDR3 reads CNARGGDTQYF. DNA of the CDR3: TGCAATGCTAGGGGGGGGGATACGCAGTATTTT.

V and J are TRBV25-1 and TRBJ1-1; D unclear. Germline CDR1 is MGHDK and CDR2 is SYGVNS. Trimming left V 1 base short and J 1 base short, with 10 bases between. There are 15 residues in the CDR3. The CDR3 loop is CASSEFAVTNTEAFF. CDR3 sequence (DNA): TGTGCCAGCAGTGAATTCGCAGTAACGAACACTGAAGCTTTCTTT.

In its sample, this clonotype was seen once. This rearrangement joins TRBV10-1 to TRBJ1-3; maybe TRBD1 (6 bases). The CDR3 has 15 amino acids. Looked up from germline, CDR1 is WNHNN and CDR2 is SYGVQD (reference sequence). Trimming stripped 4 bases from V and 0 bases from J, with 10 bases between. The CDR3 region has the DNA TGCGCCAGCAGTGTGGACAGTAGCTCTGGAAACACCATATATTTT. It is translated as CASSVDSSSGNTIYF.

This chain's CDR3 is CATSTGPSQETQYF. CDR3 in DNA: TGTGCCACCAGCACAGGACCGTCGCAAGAGACCCAGTACTTC. The rearrangement links TRBV15 to TRBJ2-5; D is unclear. V lost 4 bases and J 2 bases, leaving 11 bases between the germline ends. Looked up from germline, CDR1 is LNHNV and CDR2 is YYDKDF (reference sequence). The CDR3 consists of 14 residues. The complete variable domain, with remaining parts taken from reference TRBV15 and TRBJ2-5, reads DAMVIQNPRYQVTQFGKPVTLSCSQTLNHNVMYWYQQKSSQAPKLLFHYYDKDFNNEADTPDNFQSRRPNTSFCFLDIRSPGLGDTAMYLCATSTGPSQETQYFGPGTRLLVL.

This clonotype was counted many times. In DNA form, the CDR3 reads TGTGCCAGCAGCTTACTCAGAAGCTCCTATAATTCACCCCTCCACTTT. Translation gives CASSLLRSSYNSPLHF. The J gene is TRBJ1-6, the V gene TRBV7-9; D unclear. V lost 2 bases to trimming and J lost 0 bases, with 8 bases between them. This CDR3 region has 16 residues. Germline-derived CDR1 and CDR2 are SEHNR and FQNEAQ (reference sequence). The complete variable domain, with remaining parts taken from reference TRBV7-9 and TRBJ1-6, reads DTGVSQNPRHKITKRGQNVTFRCDPISEHNRLYWYRQTLGQGPEFLTYFQNEAQLEKSRLLSDRFSAERPKGSFSTLEIQRTEQGDSAMYLCASSLLRSSYNSPLHFGNGTRLTVT.